Only one count was recorded for the clone carrying this T cell receptor (beta chain). This entry comes from a study of cytomegalovirus exposure and HLA in healthy donors. A multiplex PCR was run with 60 Vbeta primers and 13 Jbeta primers. Generated by immunoSEQ multiplex PCR, the TCRdb table keeps only in-frame clones and is missing some. The sample has fewer than 65,000 clones, 73% seen once. The CDR3 runs 16 residues. Per germline, CDR1 SGHAT and CDR2 FQNNGV. Trimming removed 7 bases from V and 5 bases from J; junction bases left unmatched: 13. The source of this sequence is a man aged 50-59 years in good health and CMV-seronegative. Sequences were obtained from PBMCs. The V gene is TRBV11-2, the J gene TRBJ2-7; 11 nucleotides line up with TRBD1. The CDR3 here is CASTIPGQGASHEQYF. CDR3 in DNA: TGTGCCAGCACCATACCCGGACAGGGGGCGTCCCACGAGCAGTACTTC.